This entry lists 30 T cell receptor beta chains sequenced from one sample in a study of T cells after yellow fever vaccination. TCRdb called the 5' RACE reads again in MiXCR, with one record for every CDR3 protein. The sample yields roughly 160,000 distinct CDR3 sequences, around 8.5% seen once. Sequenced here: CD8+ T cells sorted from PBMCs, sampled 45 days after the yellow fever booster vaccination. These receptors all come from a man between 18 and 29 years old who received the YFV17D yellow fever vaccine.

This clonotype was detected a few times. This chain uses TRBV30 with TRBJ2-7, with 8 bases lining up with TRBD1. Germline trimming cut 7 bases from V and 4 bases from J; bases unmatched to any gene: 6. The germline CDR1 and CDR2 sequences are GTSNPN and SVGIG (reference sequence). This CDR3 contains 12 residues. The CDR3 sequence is CAYTRQGYEQYF. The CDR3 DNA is TGTGCCTACACAAGACAGGGGTACGAGCAGTACTTC.

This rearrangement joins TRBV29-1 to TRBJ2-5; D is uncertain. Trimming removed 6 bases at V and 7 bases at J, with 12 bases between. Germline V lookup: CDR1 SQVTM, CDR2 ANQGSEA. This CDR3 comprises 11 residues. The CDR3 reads CSVPGSGTQYF. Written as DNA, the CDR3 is TGCAGCGTACCCGGATCGGGGACCCAGTACTTC. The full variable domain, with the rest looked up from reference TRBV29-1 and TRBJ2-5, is SAVISQKPSRDICQRGTSLTIQCQVDSQVTMMFWYRQQPGQSLTLIATANQGSEATYESGFVIDKFPISRPNLTFSTLTVSNMSPEDSSIYLCSVPGSGTQYFGPGTRLLVL.

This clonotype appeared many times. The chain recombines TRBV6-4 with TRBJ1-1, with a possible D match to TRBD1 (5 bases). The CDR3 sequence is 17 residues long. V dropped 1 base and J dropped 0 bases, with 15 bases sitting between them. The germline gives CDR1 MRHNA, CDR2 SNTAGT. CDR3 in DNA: TGTGCCAGCAGTGACTATCTTGCAGGGAACATGAACACTGAAGCTTTCTTT. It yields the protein CASSDYLAGNMNTEAFF.

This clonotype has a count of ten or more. CDR3 DNA sequence: TGCAGCGTTGACGAGGGCGCAGATACGCAGTATTTT. Its translation: CSVDEGADTQYF. The J gene is TRBJ2-3, the V gene TRBV29-1; a possible D gene is TRBD2 (5 bases). This CDR3 comprises 12 residues. Germline lookup yields CDR1 SQVTM and CDR2 ANQGSEA. V lost 3 bases to trimming and J lost 4 bases, with 8 bases between them.

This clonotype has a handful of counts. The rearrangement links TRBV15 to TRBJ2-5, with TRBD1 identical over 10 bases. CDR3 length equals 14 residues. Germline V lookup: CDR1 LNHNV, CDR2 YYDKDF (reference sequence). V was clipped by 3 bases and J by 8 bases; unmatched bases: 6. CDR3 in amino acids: CATSSSRDRGTQYF. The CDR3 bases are TGTGCCACCAGCAGTTCCCGGGACAGGGGTACCCAGTACTTC. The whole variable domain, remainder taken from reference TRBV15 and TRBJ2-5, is DAMVIQNPRYQVTQFGKPVTLSCSQTLNHNVMYWYQQKSSQAPKLLFHYYDKDFNNEADTPDNFQSRRPNTSFCFLDIRSPGLGDTAMYLCATSSSRDRGTQYFGPGTRLLVL.

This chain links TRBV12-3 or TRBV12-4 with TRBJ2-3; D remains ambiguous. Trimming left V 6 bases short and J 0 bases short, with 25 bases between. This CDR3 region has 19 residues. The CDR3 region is CASRPLRGELNPSTDTQYF. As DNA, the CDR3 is TGTGCCAGCAGGCCACTTCGTGGGGAACTGAACCCTAGCACAGATACGCAGTATTTT.

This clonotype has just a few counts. In DNA form, the CDR3 reads TGTGCCAGCAGCCCAGCCCGACAGAGGGATGAGCAGTTCTTC. Encoded protein: CASSPARQRDEQFF. The gene calls are TRBV7-9 and TRBJ2-1, with D perhaps TRBD1 or TRBD2 (5 bases each). Per germline, CDR1 SEHNR and CDR2 FQNEAQ (reference sequence). The CDR3 has 14 amino acids. Trimming pared 5 bases from V and 8 bases from J, leaving 16 bases between.

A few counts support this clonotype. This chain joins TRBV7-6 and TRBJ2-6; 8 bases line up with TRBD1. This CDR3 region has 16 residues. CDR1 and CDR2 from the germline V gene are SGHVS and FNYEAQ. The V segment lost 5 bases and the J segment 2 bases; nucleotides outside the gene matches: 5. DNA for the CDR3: TGTGCCAGCAGCCGTACAGGGGGGCCTGGGGCCAACGTCCTGACTTTC. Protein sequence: CASSRTGGPGANVLTF.

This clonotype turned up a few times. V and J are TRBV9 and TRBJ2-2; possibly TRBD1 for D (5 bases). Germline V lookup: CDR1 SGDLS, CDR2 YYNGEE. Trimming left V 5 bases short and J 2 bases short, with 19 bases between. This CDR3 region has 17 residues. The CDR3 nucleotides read TGTGCCAGCAGTGAGATGCTGACAGACCTAAACACCGGGGAGCTGTTTTTT. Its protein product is CASSEMLTDLNTGELFF.

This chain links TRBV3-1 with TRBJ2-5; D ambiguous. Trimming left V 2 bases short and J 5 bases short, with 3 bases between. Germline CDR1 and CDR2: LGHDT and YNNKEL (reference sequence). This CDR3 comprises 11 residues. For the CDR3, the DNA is TGTGCCAGCAGCCAACGTGAGACCCAGTACTTC. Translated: CASSQRETQYF.

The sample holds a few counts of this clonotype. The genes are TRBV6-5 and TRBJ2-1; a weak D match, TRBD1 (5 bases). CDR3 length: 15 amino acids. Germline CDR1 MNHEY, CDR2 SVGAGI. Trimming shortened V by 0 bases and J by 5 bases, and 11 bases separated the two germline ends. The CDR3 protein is CASSYSADSNNEQFF. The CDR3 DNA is TGTGCCAGCAGTTACTCGGCCGACAGTAACAATGAGCAGTTCTTC.

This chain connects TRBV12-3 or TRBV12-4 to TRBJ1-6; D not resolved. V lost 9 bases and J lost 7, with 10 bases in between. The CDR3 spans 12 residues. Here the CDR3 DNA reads TGTGCCAGGAACACAGTCAATTCACCCCTCCACTTT. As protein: CARNTVNSPLHF.

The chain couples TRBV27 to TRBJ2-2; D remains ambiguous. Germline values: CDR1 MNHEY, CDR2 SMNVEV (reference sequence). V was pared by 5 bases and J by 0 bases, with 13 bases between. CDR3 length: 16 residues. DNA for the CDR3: TGTGCCAGCAGTACAACCGCTTACTCGAACACCGGGGAGCTGTTTTTT. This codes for CASSTTAYSNTGELFF.

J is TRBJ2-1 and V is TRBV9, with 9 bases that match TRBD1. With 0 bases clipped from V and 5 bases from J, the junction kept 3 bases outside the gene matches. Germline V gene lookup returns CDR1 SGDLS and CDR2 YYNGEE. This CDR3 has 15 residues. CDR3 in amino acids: CASSVGTGGHNEQFF. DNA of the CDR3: TGTGCCAGCAGCGTAGGAACAGGGGGCCACAATGAGCAGTTCTTC.

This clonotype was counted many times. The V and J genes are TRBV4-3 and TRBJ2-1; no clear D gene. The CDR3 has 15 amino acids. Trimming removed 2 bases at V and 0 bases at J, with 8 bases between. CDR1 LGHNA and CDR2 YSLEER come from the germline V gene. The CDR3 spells CASSQRYYSYNEQFF. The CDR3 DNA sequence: TGCGCCAGCAGCCAACGTTATTACTCCTACAATGAGCAGTTCTTC.

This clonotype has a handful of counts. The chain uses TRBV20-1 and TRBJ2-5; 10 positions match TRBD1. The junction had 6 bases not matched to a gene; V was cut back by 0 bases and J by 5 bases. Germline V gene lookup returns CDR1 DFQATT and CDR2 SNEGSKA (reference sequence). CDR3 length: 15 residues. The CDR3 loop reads CSARDGDRGMETQYF. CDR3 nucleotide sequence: TGCAGTGCTAGAGATGGGGACAGGGGAATGGAGACCCAGTACTTC.

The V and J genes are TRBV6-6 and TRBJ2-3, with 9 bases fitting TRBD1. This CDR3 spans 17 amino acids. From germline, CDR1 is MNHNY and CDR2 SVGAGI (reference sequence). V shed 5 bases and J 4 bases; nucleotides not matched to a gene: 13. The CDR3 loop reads CASSENRGRSLSDTQYF. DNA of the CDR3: TGTGCCAGCAGTGAGAACAGGGGGCGAAGTTTATCAGATACGCAGTATTTT.

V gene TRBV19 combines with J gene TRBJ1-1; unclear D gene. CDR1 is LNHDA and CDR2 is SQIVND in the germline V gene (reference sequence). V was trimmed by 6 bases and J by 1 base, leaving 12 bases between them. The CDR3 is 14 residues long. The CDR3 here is CASSVLGENTEAFF. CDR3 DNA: TGTGCCAGTAGCGTACTCGGAGAGAACACTGAAGCTTTCTTT.

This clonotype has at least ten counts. The CDR3 DNA follows: TGCAGTGCTAGAGTGCCTAGCGGGGGTTACGAGCAGTACTTC. Amino acid sequence: CSARVPSGGYEQYF. The chain links TRBV20-1 to TRBJ2-7; 10 nucleotides align to TRBD2. In germline, CDR1 is DFQATT, CDR2 SNEGSKA (reference sequence). V dropped 1 base and J dropped 4; count of bases not matched to a gene: 4. The CDR3 has 14 residues.

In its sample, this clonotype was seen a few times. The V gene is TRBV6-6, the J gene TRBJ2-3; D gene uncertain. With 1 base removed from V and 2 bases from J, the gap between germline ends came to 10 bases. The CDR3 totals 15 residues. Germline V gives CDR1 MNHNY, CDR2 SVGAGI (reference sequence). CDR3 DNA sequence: TGTGCCAGCAGTTACTACCCAGGTAACACAGATACGCAGTATTTT. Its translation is CASSYYPGNTDTQYF.

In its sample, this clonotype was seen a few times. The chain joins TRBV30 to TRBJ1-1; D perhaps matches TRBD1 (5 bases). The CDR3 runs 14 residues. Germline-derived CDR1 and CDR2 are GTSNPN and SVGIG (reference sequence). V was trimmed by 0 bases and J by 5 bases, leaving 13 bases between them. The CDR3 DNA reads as TGTGCCTGGAGTGTGTACAGGTTAATGACTGAAGCTTTCTTT. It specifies CAWSVYRLMTEAFF.

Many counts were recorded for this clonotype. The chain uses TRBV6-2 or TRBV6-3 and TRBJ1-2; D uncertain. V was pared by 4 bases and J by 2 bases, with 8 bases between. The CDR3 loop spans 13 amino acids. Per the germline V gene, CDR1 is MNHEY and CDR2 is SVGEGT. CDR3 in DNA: TGTGCCAGCAGTTCCCGACACAACTATGGCTACACCTTC. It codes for CASSSRHNYGYTF.

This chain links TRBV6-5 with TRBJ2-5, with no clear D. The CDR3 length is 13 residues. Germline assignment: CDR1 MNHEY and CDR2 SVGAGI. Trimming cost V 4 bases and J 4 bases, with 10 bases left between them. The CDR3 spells CASSLAPRETQYF. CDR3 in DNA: TGTGCCAGCAGTTTGGCACCTAGAGAGACCCAGTACTTC.

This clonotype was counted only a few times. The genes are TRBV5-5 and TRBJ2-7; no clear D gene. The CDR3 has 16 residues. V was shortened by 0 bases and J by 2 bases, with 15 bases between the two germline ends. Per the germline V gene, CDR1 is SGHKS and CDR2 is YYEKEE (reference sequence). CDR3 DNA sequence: TGTGCCAGCAGCTTGGCCGGCCGAATACTTCCCTACGAGCAGTACTTC. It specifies CASSLAGRILPYEQYF.

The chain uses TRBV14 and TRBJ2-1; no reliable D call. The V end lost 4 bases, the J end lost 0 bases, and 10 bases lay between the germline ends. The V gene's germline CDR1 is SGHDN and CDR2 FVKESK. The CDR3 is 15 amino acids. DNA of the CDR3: TGTGCCAGCAGCCTCAGTGAGAGCTCCTACAATGAGCAGTTCTTC. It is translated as CASSLSESSYNEQFF. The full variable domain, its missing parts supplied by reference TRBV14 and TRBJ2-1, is EAGVTQFPSHSVIEKGQTVTLRCDPISGHDNLYWYRRVMGKEIKFLLHFVKESKQDESGMPNNRFLAERTGGTYSTLKVQPAELEDSGVYFCASSLSESSYNEQFFGPGTRLTVL.

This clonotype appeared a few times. In nucleotides, the CDR3 is TGCAGTGCTAGAACGCTGGAGGCGCCGCTGCAGTATTTT. Its protein is CSARTLEAPLQYF. The genes are TRBV20-1 and TRBJ2-3; weak D call: TRBD2 (5 bases). Trimming removed 2 bases at V and 11 bases at J, with 17 bases between. CDR3 length: 13 amino acids. Germline V gene sequence: CDR1 DFQATT, CDR2 SNEGSKA (reference sequence).

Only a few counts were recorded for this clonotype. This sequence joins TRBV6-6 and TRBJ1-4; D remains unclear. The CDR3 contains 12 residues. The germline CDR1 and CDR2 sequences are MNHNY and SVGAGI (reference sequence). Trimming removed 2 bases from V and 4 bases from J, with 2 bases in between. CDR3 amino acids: CASSYGNEKLFF. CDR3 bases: TGTGCCAGCAGTTACGGTAATGAAAAACTGTTTTTT.

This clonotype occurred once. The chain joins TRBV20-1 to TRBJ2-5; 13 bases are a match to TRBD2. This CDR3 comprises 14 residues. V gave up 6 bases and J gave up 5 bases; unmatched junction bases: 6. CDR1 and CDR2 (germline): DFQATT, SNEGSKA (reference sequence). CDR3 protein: CSARGLAGVETQYF. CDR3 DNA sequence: TGCAGTGCCCGCGGACTAGCGGGGGTGGAGACCCAGTACTTC.

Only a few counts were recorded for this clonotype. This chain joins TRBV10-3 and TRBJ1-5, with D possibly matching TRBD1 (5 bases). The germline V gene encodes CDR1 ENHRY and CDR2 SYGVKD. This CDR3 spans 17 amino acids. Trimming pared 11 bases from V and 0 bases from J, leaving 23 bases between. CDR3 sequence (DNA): TGTGCCCAACCACCTCGTCAGGGCCCCTATAGCAATCAGCCCCAGCATTTT. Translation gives CAQPPRQGPYSNQPQHF.

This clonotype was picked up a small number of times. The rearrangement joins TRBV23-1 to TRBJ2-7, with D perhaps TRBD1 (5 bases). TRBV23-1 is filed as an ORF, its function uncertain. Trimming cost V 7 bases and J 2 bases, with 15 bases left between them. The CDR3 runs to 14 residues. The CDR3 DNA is TGCGCCAGCACCAGACCGACAGAGCCCTACGAGCAGTACGTC. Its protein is CASTRPTEPYEQYV.